One sample yielded the 29 T cell receptor beta chains listed below, sequenced in a study of ipilimumab plus nivolumab after autologous stem cell transplantation. Profiled with immunoSEQ multiplex PCR; TCRdb holds only in-frame clones, not every one. The sample includes 17,000 or so clones, more than 70% seen only once; the top ten take more than 20%. The sequencing here drew on PBMCs, taken in a trial of ipilimumab plus nivolumab as post-transplant consolidation. The source of these receptors is a male donor with diffuse large B-cell lymphoma.

V and J are TRBV7-2 and TRBJ1-2, with 7 bases matching TRBD1. Per the germline V gene, CDR1 is SGHTA and CDR2 is FQGNSA. The CDR3 is made up of 13 amino acids. Germline trimming cut 5 bases from V and 4 bases from J; bases unmatched to any gene: 4. CDR3 sequence reads: CASSLDRSYGYTF. The CDR3 nucleotides are TGTGCCAGCAGCCTGGACAGGAGCTATGGCTACACCTTC.

V usage is TRBV9 and J usage is TRBJ1-6, with D perhaps TRBD1 (6 bases). Germline V gene data show CDR1 as SGDLS and CDR2 as YYNGEE. V lost 2 bases to trimming and J lost 4 bases, with 13 bases between them. This CDR3 is 16 amino acids long. CDR3 amino acids: CASSVGTTNYNSPLHF. For the CDR3, the DNA is TGTGCCAGCAGCGTCGGGACAACGAATTATAATTCACCCCTCCACTTT. Based on the CDR3 plus reference TRBV9 and TRBJ1-6, the full variable domain is DSGVTQTPKHLITATGQRVTLRCSPRSGDLSVYWYQQSLDQGLQFLIQYYNGEERAKGNILERFSAQQFPDLHSELNLSSLELGDSALYFCASSVGTTNYNSPLHFGNGTRLTVT.

The CDR3 loop is CASSLETGAQYEQYF. CDR3 sequence (DNA): TGTGCCAGCAGCCTCGAGACAGGGGCTCAATACGAGCAGTACTTC. The chain joins TRBV11-2 to TRBJ2-7, with 8 bases identical to TRBD1. The germline V gene encodes CDR1 SGHAT and CDR2 FQNNGV. The CDR3 length is 15 residues. The V segment lost 5 bases and the J segment 4 bases; nucleotides outside the gene matches: 10.

The chain is built from TRBV18 and TRBJ2-5; D tentatively fits TRBD1 or TRBD2 (6 bases each). CDR3 size: 16 residues. CDR1 is KGHSH and CDR2 is LQKENI in the germline V gene. Trimming pared 2 bases from V and 4 bases from J, leaving 17 bases between. In DNA, the CDR3 is TGTGCCAGCTCACCATGGGGGCAGGGAGGTGGAGAGACCCAGTACTTC. This translates into CASSPWGQGGGETQYF.

The J gene is TRBJ2-3, the V gene TRBV29-1; 11 nucleotides agree with TRBD2. CDR3 length: 13 residues. Germline CDR1 reads SQVTM; CDR2 reads ANQGSEA. After removal of 4 bases from V and 6 bases from J, the junction contained 3 bases not matched to a gene. In DNA form, the CDR3 reads TGCAGCGTTGTACTAGCGGGAGTTGATACGCAGTATTTT. Protein: CSVVLAGVDTQYF.

The chain carries TRBV27 and TRBJ2-2, with D tentatively TRBD2 (7 bases). Germline CDR1 reads MNHEY; CDR2 reads SMNVEV (reference sequence). This CDR3 is 14 amino acids long. V gave up 2 bases and J gave up 6 bases, with 10 bases separating them. The CDR3 sequence: CASSLGGAPGELFF. The CDR3 region has the DNA TGTGCCAGCAGTTTAGGGGGGGCACCCGGGGAGCTGTTTTTT.

This clone was recorded only once. V usage is TRBV10-3 and J usage is TRBJ2-7, with 8 bases fitting TRBD1. V shed 11 bases, J shed 2 bases, and the junction held 5 bases outside the gene matches. There are 12 residues in the CDR3. The germline CDR1 and CDR2 sequences are ENHRY and SYGVKD. The CDR3 coding sequence is TGTGCCTCACAGGGGGACACCTACGAGCAGTACTTC. This codes for CASQGDTYEQYF.

The gene calls are TRBV6-1 and TRBJ2-2; 7 nucleotides match TRBD2. The germline CDR1 and CDR2 sequences are MNHNS and SASEGT. With 6 bases clipped from V and 0 bases from J, the junction kept 4 bases outside the gene matches. The CDR3 runs 15 residues. The CDR3 protein is CASRELASNTGELFF. In DNA, the CDR3 is TGTGCCAGCAGGGAACTAGCGTCGAACACCGGGGAGCTGTTTTTT.

A few counts support this clone. J is TRBJ2-7 and V is TRBV15; D may be TRBD2 (6 bases). CDR3 length: 15 amino acids. Germline V gene sequence: CDR1 LNHNV, CDR2 YYDKDF (reference sequence). V shed 4 bases and J shed 5 bases, with 18 bases lying between them. The CDR3 sequence is CATSKAPGDLDEQYF. As DNA, the CDR3 is TGTGCCACCAGCAAGGCACCGGGAGATCTTGACGAGCAGTACTTC.

V and J are TRBV25-1 and TRBJ1-3; 10 bases fit TRBD1. The germline V gene encodes CDR1 MGHDK and CDR2 SYGVNS. Losses at the gene ends were 3 bases for V and 1 base for J; bases not matched to a gene: 6. This CDR3 has 17 residues. CDR3 in DNA: TGTGCCAGCAGTGAGTGGGGACAGGGGAGGTCTGGAAACACCATATATTTT. Its protein is CASSEWGQGRSGNTIYF.

This clone was seen at least ten times. The rearrangement links TRBV30 to TRBJ1-5; tentatively, D is TRBD1 (6 bases). Germline CDR1 GTSNPN, CDR2 SVGIG (reference sequence). V was clipped by 4 bases and J by 0 bases, with 16 bases between them. The CDR3 sequence is 16 residues long. The CDR3 protein is CAWTLGQLNSNQPQHF. The CDR3 nucleotides read TGTGCCTGGACGCTTGGACAGCTTAATAGCAATCAGCCCCAGCATTTT.

This clone was detected only once. This chain connects TRBV5-5 to TRBJ1-2, with 8 nucleotides matching TRBD1. This CDR3 region has 13 residues. Germline CDR1 SGHKS, CDR2 YYEKEE (reference sequence). Trimming took 3 bases from V and 5 from J; bases not matched to a gene: 3. The CDR3 DNA reads TGTGCCAGCAGCTACAGGACAGGGTATGGCTACACCTTC. This codes for CASSYRTGYGYTF.

V usage is TRBV6-6 and J usage is TRBJ2-1; unclear D gene. V lost 5 bases to trimming and J lost 3 bases, with 5 bases between them. There are 12 residues in the CDR3. Germline assignment: CDR1 MNHNY and CDR2 SVGAGI (reference sequence). CDR3 region: CASSPDYNEQFF. The CDR3 DNA reads TGTGCCAGCAGTCCAGACTACAATGAGCAGTTCTTC.

The chain couples TRBV29-1 to TRBJ2-1, with 9 nucleotides matching TRBD1. In germline, CDR1 is SQVTM, CDR2 ANQGSEA. V shed 6 bases, J shed 8 bases, and the junction held 11 bases outside the gene matches. The CDR3 totals 14 residues. This CDR3 reads CSVTGGSSRDEQFF. CDR3 DNA sequence: TGCAGCGTGACAGGGGGGTCCTCGAGGGATGAGCAGTTCTTC.

The V call is TRBV6-1, the J call TRBJ1-6; 7 positions match TRBD1. Germline V gives CDR1 MNHNS, CDR2 SASEGT. V shed 6 bases, J shed 13 bases, and the junction held 9 bases outside the gene matches. The CDR3 is 13 residues long. This chain's CDR3 is CASRPDGTVPLHF. The CDR3 region has the DNA TGTGCCAGCAGACCCGACGGGACAGTCCCCCTCCACTTT.

The chain has TRBV10-3 and TRBJ1-1; perhaps TRBD1 as D (5 bases). The CDR3 consists of 14 residues. The V end was cut by 10 bases, the J end by 1 base, with 16 bases between. CDR1 and CDR2 (germline): ENHRY, SYGVKD. CDR3 region: CATRWDRENTEAFF. The CDR3 DNA is TGTGCCACCCGGTGGGACCGAGAGAACACTGAAGCTTTCTTT.

In this sample, this clone turned up a few times. This chain connects TRBV6-1 to TRBJ2-7; 7 bases map to TRBD2. The CDR3 totals 13 residues. V shed 7 bases, J shed 3 bases, and the junction held 6 bases outside the gene matches. CDR1 is MNHNS, CDR2 SASEGT, per germline. The CDR3 region has the DNA TGTGCCAGCATTGGCGGGAGTCTCTACGAGCAGTACTTC. This translates into CASIGGSLYEQYF.

The gene calls are TRBV6-6 and TRBJ1-3, with D perhaps matching TRBD1 (5 bases). V lost 3 bases and J 6 bases, leaving 12 bases between the germline ends. CDR1 and CDR2 (germline): MNHNY, SVGAGI (reference sequence). The CDR3 has 14 amino acids. This chain's CDR3 is CASSYFARENTIYF. The CDR3 DNA sequence: TGTGCCAGCAGTTATTTCGCCAGGGAAAACACCATATATTTT.

The rearrangement uses TRBV11-3 and TRBJ2-7, with D tentatively TRBD1 or TRBD2 (6 bases each). This CDR3 is built from 17 residues. Trimming left V 2 bases short and J 2 bases short, with 19 bases between. CDR1 and CDR2 from the germline V gene are SGHNT and YENEEA. Here the CDR3 DNA reads TGTGCCAGCAGCTTATCAGGAGGGGGAAGAGTTGCCTACGAGCAGTACTTC. Translation gives CASSLSGGGRVAYEQYF.

The gene calls are TRBV14 and TRBJ2-5; D uncertain. The J call may be mistaken, given a closer DNA end match to TRBJ2-7. The CDR3 totals 13 residues. Germline CDR1 is SGHDN and CDR2 is FVKESK. This CDR3 is CASSQGSYYEQYF. The CDR3 nucleotides are TGTGCCAGCAGCCAAGGGAGTTACTACGAGCAGTACTTC.

This sequence joins TRBV10-3 and TRBJ2-7, with D tentatively TRBD1 (5 bases). The germline CDR1 and CDR2 sequences are ENHRY and SYGVKD. The length of the CDR3 is 13 residues. Trimming removed 0 bases at V and 4 bases at J, with 7 bases between. CDR3 DNA sequence: TGTGCCATCAGTGAGTCAAGGGGTTACGAGCAGTACTTC. Protein: CAISESRGYEQYF.

The chain has TRBV10-3 and TRBJ1-5, with D possibly being TRBD1 (6 bases). CDR1 ENHRY and CDR2 SYGVKD come from the germline V gene. Trimming pared 2 bases from V and 1 base from J, leaving 18 bases between. This CDR3 contains 18 residues. As DNA, the CDR3 is TGTGCCATCAGTGAGGCAGGGGATTTGTTTGAGAGCAATCAGCCCCAGCATTTT. Its translation: CAISEAGDLFESNQPQHF.

The chain joins TRBV11-2 to TRBJ1-2, with D possibly being TRBD1 (6 bases). The CDR3 length is 15 residues. Germline V CDR1 and CDR2: SGHAT, FQNNGV. Between the trimmed V and J ends, which lost 0 bases and 8 bases, there was a span of 16 bases. CDR3: CASSLDWTDKSGYTF. In DNA, the CDR3 is TGTGCCAGCAGCTTAGATTGGACAGATAAGTCGGGCTACACCTTC.

The chain joins TRBV5-6 to TRBJ2-7; D may correspond to TRBD1 or TRBD2 (6 bases each). In germline, CDR1 is SGHDT, CDR2 YYEEEE. The CDR3 has 18 amino acids. V lost 3 bases to trimming and J lost 1 base, with 23 bases between them. The CDR3 DNA reads as TGTGCCAGCAGCTGGGGTTTTGGGGGGCCATCGAAGTCCTACGAGCAGTACTTC. Its protein is CASSWGFGGPSKSYEQYF.

The rearrangement links TRBV30 to TRBJ2-7; D remains unclear. CDR1 is GTSNPN, CDR2 SVGIG, per germline (reference sequence). The CDR3 totals 13 residues. Trimming stripped 0 bases from V and 5 bases from J, with 11 bases between. CDR3 protein: CAWSVVVAHEQYF. CDR3 nucleotide sequence: TGTGCCTGGAGTGTCGTAGTAGCCCACGAGCAGTACTTC. Using reference TRBV30 and TRBJ2-7 for the parts outside the CDR3, the full variable domain is SQTIHQWPATLVQPVGSPLSLECTVEGTSNPNLYWYRQAAGRGLQLLFYSVGIGQISSEVPQNLSASRPQDRQFILSSKKLLLSDSGFYLCAWSVVVAHEQYFGPGTRLTVT.

In this sample, this clone turned up once. The J gene is TRBJ2-5, the V gene TRBV30; D is perhaps TRBD1 or TRBD2 (5 bases each). Germline CDR1 GTSNPN, CDR2 SVGIG (reference sequence). Deletions cut 0 bases from V and 1 base from J, with 9 bases between. CDR3 length: 14 residues. CDR3 sequence reads: CAWSVLGVQETQYF. The CDR3 DNA sequence: TGTGCCTGGAGTGTATTGGGGGTCCAAGAGACCCAGTACTTC.

This clone was recorded a few times. V is TRBV16 and J is TRBJ1-1; D not resolved. CDR3 size: 14 residues. Germline V gives CDR1 KGHSY, CDR2 FQNENV. V shed 1 base and J shed 4 bases, with 10 bases lying between them. CDR3 coding DNA: TGTGCCAGCAGCCAATTGGTAGGGATCACTGAAGCTTTCTTT. The encoded protein is CASSQLVGITEAFF. Complete variable domain (other parts from reference TRBV16 and TRBJ1-1): GEEVAQTPKHLVRGEGQKAKLYCAPIKGHSYVFWYQQVLKNEFKFLISFQNENVFDETGMPKERFSAKCLPNSPCSLEIQATKLEDSAVYFCASSQLVGITEAFFGQGTRLTVV.

This chain uses TRBV5-1 with TRBJ1-1; D is perhaps TRBD1 (5 bases). The CDR3 loop spans 13 amino acids. Trimming removed 4 bases from V and 10 bases from J, with 17 bases in between. Looked up from germline, CDR1 is SGHRS and CDR2 is YFSETQ. The CDR3: CASSPNLGVGAFF. CDR3 in DNA: TGCGCCAGCAGCCCCAACCTGGGGGTTGGAGCTTTCTTT. Filled out from reference TRBV5-1 and TRBJ1-1, the complete variable domain reads KAGVTQTPRYLIKTRGQQVTLSCSPISGHRSVSWYQQTPGQGLQFLFEYFSETQRNKGNFPGRFSGRQFSNSRSEMNVSTLELGDSALYLCASSPNLGVGAFFGQGTRLTVV.

The chain recombines TRBV9 with TRBJ2-3; D possibly corresponds to TRBD2 (6 bases). Trimming took 6 bases from V and 2 from J, leaving 13 bases between them. Germline-derived CDR1 and CDR2 are SGDLS and YYNGEE. The CDR3 is 14 residues long. In nucleotides, the CDR3 is TGTGCCAGCAAGGAGGGCGGTGACACAGATACGCAGTATTTT. It encodes CASKEGGDTDTQYF.